This T cell receptor beta chain is from a study of blood T cells in healthy people across ages. A second PCR of 7 to 11 cycles used a sample-barcoded 5' primer and a J-beta primer mix. MiXCR, run by TCRdb on the 5' RACE reads, gives a single entry per CDR3 protein. The sample records over 1,500,000 distinct CDR3 sequences, 49% being singletons. The CDR3 is made up of 12 amino acids. Trimming left V 6 bases short and J 11 bases short, with 19 bases between. Germline CDR1 SQVTM, CDR2 ANQGSEA. Findings and caveats of the study: Researchers said unsorted PBMCs prevented a conclusive naive versus antigen-experienced comparison. It was the long-lived donors that had more naive CD4+ cells and higher diversity than aged donors. Roughly linear declines in TCR beta diversity per million T cells occurred with age.

A note on this clonotype: The antigen is unknown.

Each donor gave approximately 9.1 milliliters of peripheral blood. Specimen: blood. The chain joins TRBV29-1 to TRBJ2-5; the D gene is possibly TRBD1 (5 bases). The TCR sequence derives from a woman aged 40 to 55 in good health. CDR3 sequence: CSVHRWANEQYF. In DNA form, the CDR3 reads TGCAGCGTGCACAGGTGGGCCAATGAGCAGTACTTC.